This paragraph covers one T cell receptor beta chain sequence. Which antigen it targets is not known. Within one base of it there is no much larger clone, and no base qualities were kept. This record comes from a study of blood T cells in healthy people across ages (dated by TCRdb to between 2014 and 2017). At the level of the whole study: In model experiments, roughly one uniquely barcoded TCR beta cDNA molecule per two T cells was captured by template switching. The study measured age-related changes in TCR beta repertoire diversity using deep sequencing normalized with unique cDNA molecular identifiers. The donors were divided into four age groups: young (average around 17 years), middle-aged (over 35), aged (roughly 66) and long-lived (about 84). To avoid experimental bias, donors of different ages were randomly spread across the sequencing lanes. Using the same blood draw, the study looked at two additional independent replicas of 1 million unique cDNA reads for two donors, one aged 18 to 30 and the other aged 80 or older. Results the study describes overall, beyond this receptor: Because the CMV infection status of the donors was unknown, age-related changes in expanded clonotypes may potentially have been confounded. There was a strong correlation between observed TCR beta diversity and the percentage of naive T cells measured by flow cytometry. Conclusive comparison of naive and antigen-experienced compartments was prevented by the profiling of bulk unsorted PBMCs. As age increased, observed TCR beta diversity per million T cells dropped in a roughly linear way, and a significant reduction was already evident by age 40. Estimates of total diversity from one million sequenced T cells were regarded as lower bounds and underestimates. The long-lived group showed more naive CD4+ T cells, fewer expanded clones and increased TCR diversity than the aged group, suggesting age selection.

Donors were 35 to 40 systemically healthy Caucasian individuals from Russia aged roughly 6 to 90 years. Around 10 milliliters of peripheral blood were collected from each donor into EDTA-treated Vacutainer tubes. Ficoll-Paque density-gradient centrifugation was used to isolate PBMCs, with at least 6 million per sample. Trizol reagent was used to extract total RNA from PBMCs, with at least 5.5 micrograms per sample. For every donor, an aliquot of PBMCs went through flow cytometry to measure the percentages of naive CD45RAhigh/CD27high T cells. The library was built by means of 5' RACE. TCRdb names Illumina HiSeq 2500 as the instrument used. A second PCR of roughly 6 to 11 cycles was run with a J-beta primer mix and a sample-barcoded 5' primer. Each TCR beta cDNA molecule received a unique molecular identifier from a template-switch 5' adaptor carrying 12 random nucleotides. At least 2.5 million CDR3-containing paired-end reads were obtained from each sample. All of the RNA was converted into first-strand cDNA using the Mint cDNA synthesis kit, with a TRBC-specific oligonucleotide serving as the primer. Following uracil-DNA glycosylase treatment, a first 18-cycle PCR with universal primers M1SS and BC2_uni_R was performed on all cDNA. In the original analysis: Normalization of each sample was performed by random selection of 1 million high-quality reads, each carrying a distinct molecular identifier. Reads with shared molecular identifiers were discarded instead of being binned into consensus sequences. CDR3 identification, clonotype clustering and error correction used MiTCR with a Q25 quality threshold and the strictest error-elimination algorithm. Lower-bound total TCR beta diversity was estimated with a nonparametric unseen species model using Euler transformation. Starting from the raw public reads, TCRdb applied fastp trimming at Q25, assembled clones with MiXCR and retained in-frame beta chains. When rows share a CDR3 protein, they turn into one entry using the most common DNA and genes. These V and J calls derive from TCRdb rather than the authors' analysis. The sample table holds about 640,000 distinct CDR3 sequences, of which around three fifths were seen once. Over 35% of the sample is held by the ten biggest clonotypes.

The CDR3 holds 14 amino acids from the cysteine to the phenylalanine. The only DNA kept is the CDR3, 42 bases in frame from the first base. Sequences MNHEY (CDR1) and SMNVEV (CDR2) are obtained from the germline V gene (reference sequence). This clonotype was sampled from a man in his sixties in good health. The sample taken for sequencing was blood. The receptor chain draws on TRBV27 and TRBJ2-5; matching of 6 bases hints at TRBD1 as the D gene. TRBJ2-7 matches the DNA end more closely, so the J call is doubtful. The sequence in DNA is TGTGCCAGCAGTTTATCGGGACAAATCTACGAGCAGTACTTC. Protein translation: CASSLSGQIYEQYF.